A single sample gave rise to the 28 T cell receptor beta chains below, sequenced in a study of T cell changes during pregnancy in multiple sclerosis. Generated by immunoSEQ multiplex PCR, the TCRdb table keeps only in-frame clones and is missing some. The data contain some 73,000 clones, roughly 92% of them singletons. This sample comprised peripheral blood, obtained in the third trimester of pregnancy. The source is a female donor in good health, enrolled as a control in a pregnancy study.

This chain uses TRBV19 with TRBJ1-5, with no clear D. The CDR3 spans 16 residues. Per the germline V gene, CDR1 is LNHDA and CDR2 is SQIVND (reference sequence). V lost 3 bases, J lost 6 bases, and 18 bases lay in between. CDR3 protein: CASSILFREEGQPQHF. The CDR3 DNA reads as TGTGCCAGTAGTATTCTGTTTAGGGAGGAAGGTCAGCCCCAGCATTTT. Based on the CDR3 plus reference TRBV19 and TRBJ1-5, the full variable domain is DGGITQSPKYLFRKEGQNVTLSCEQNLNHDAMYWYRQDPGQGLRLIYYSQIVNDFQKGDIAEGYSVSREKKESFPLTVTSAQKNPTAFYLCASSILFREEGQPQHFGDGTRLSIL.

This sequence joins TRBV18 and TRBJ2-7, with D tentatively TRBD1 (5 bases). This CDR3 is 14 amino acids long. CDR1 and CDR2 from the germline V gene are KGHSH and LQKENI. The V and J ends lost 6 bases and 0 bases respectively, with 12 bases between them. CDR3 region: CASSYPDSSYEQYF. The CDR3 DNA reads TGTGCCAGCTCTTACCCCGACAGCTCCTACGAGCAGTACTTC.

The chain links TRBV6-5 to TRBJ1-2; D gene ambiguous. The CDR3 contains 14 residues. V was clipped by 5 bases and J by 8 bases, with 18 bases between them. CDR1 and CDR2 from the germline V gene are MNHEY and SVGAGI. The CDR3 loop reads CASSMGGFELGYTF. The CDR3, as DNA: TGTGCCAGCAGTATGGGAGGATTTGAGTTAGGCTACACCTTC.

The V gene is TRBV11-3, the J gene TRBJ2-1; the D gene is possibly TRBD2 (6 bases). V shed 4 bases and J shed 8 bases, with 15 bases lying between them. The CDR3 extends over 14 amino acids. Germline CDR1 reads SGHNT; CDR2 reads YENEEA. The CDR3 nucleotides are TGTGCCAGCAGCTCTCGACTAGAAGGCGATGAGCAGTTCTTC. Amino acids: CASSSRLEGDEQFF.

V usage is TRBV7-9 and J usage is TRBJ1-1, with 7 bases lining up with TRBD1. CDR1 is SEHNR and CDR2 is FQNEAQ in the germline V gene (reference sequence). The V gene end was trimmed by 5 bases and the J gene end by 7 bases; junction bases not matched to a gene: 10. The CDR3 is 14 residues long. In nucleotides, the CDR3 is TGTGCCAGCAGCCCTAGAGGGGGCCCTGATGAAGCTTTCTTT. Protein sequence: CASSPRGGPDEAFF.

The chain has TRBV11-2 and TRBJ2-1; 8 bases are shared with TRBD2. The CDR3 consists of 16 residues. CDR1 and CDR2 from the germline V gene are SGHAT and FQNNGV. V dropped 5 bases and J dropped 1; count of bases not matched to a gene: 7. In nucleotides, the CDR3 is TGTGCCAGCAGCCCCGTAGCGGGACCGTCCTACAATGAGCAGTTCTTC. This encodes CASSPVAGPSYNEQFF.

This chain connects TRBV18 to TRBJ1-1; no firm D call. V lost 8 bases and J 0 bases, leaving 13 bases between the germline ends. This CDR3 region has 14 residues. CDR1 is KGHSH, CDR2 LQKENI, per germline. The CDR3 nucleotides are TGTGCCAGCAAACGCGAGGGAATGAACACTGAAGCTTTCTTT. It is translated as CASKREGMNTEAFF.

The chain combines TRBV28 with TRBJ1-4; D may be TRBD1 (6 bases). Germline CDR1 reads MDHEN; CDR2 reads SYDVKM. V was clipped by 4 bases and J by 5 bases, with 17 bases between them. There are 16 residues in the CDR3. CDR3 in amino acids: CASSSDSLALNEKLFF. The CDR3 DNA reads as TGTGCCAGCAGTTCGGACAGCCTGGCTTTGAATGAAAAACTGTTTTTT.

This chain connects TRBV19 to TRBJ1-5, with D possibly TRBD1 on 5 matching bases. Germline lookup yields CDR1 LNHDA and CDR2 SQIVND (reference sequence). This CDR3 is 14 amino acids long. V was shortened by 5 bases and J by 2 bases, with 10 bases between the two germline ends. CDR3 residues: CASSPGAGNQPQHF. CDR3 DNA sequence: TGTGCCAGTAGTCCTGGGGCAGGCAATCAGCCCCAGCATTTT.

V is TRBV11-3 and J is TRBJ2-3, with TRBD2 matching over 7 bases. CDR1 is SGHNT, CDR2 YENEEA, per germline. The junction had 9 bases not matched to a gene; V was cut back by 5 bases and J by 10 bases. The CDR3 is made up of 13 amino acids. CDR3 protein: CASSQGTTTSQYF. The CDR3 bases are TGTGCCAGCAGCCAAGGGACTACCACTTCGCAGTATTTT. The entire variable domain, with the rest obtained from reference TRBV11-3 and TRBJ2-3, is as follows: EAGVVQSPRYKIIEKKQPVAFWCNPISGHNTLYWYLQNLGQGPELLIRYENEEAVDDSQLPKDRFSAERLKGVDSTLKIQPAELGDSAVYLCASSQGTTTSQYFGPGTRLTVL.

The chain carries TRBV7-2 and TRBJ2-7, with 7 bases lining up with TRBD2. From germline, CDR1 is SGHTA and CDR2 FQGNSA. V lost 3 bases to trimming and J lost 7 bases; unmatched junction nucleotides: 9. The CDR3 loop spans 14 amino acids. The CDR3 loop is CASSFGGGPGEQYF. CDR3 bases: TGTGCCAGCAGCTTTGGGGGAGGGCCGGGTGAGCAGTACTTC.

The V gene is TRBV5-1, the J gene TRBJ2-5, with 8 bases matching TRBD2. V dropped 2 bases and J dropped 2; count of bases not matched to a gene: 11. The CDR3 runs to 17 residues. Germline V lookup: CDR1 SGHRS, CDR2 YFSETQ. CDR3 nucleotide sequence: TGCGCCAGCAGCTTATTCACCGGGACTAGTGCTCAAGAGACCCAGTACTTC. Encoded protein: CASSLFTGTSAQETQYF. The variable domain in full, with the rest retrieved from reference TRBV5-1 and TRBJ2-5, is KAGVTQTPRYLIKTRGQQVTLSCSPISGHRSVSWYQQTPGQGLQFLFEYFSETQRNKGNFPGRFSGRQFSNSRSEMNVSTLELGDSALYLCASSLFTGTSAQETQYFGPGTRLLVL.

With regard to this clone: An end of the junction differs from the germline gene, which may be a read error. V and J are TRBV13 and TRBJ1-2; D not resolved. The CDR3 length is 8 residues. The germline V gene has CDR1 PRHDT and CDR2 FYEKMQ (reference sequence). The CDR3 protein is CASSYNDF. The CDR3 bases are TGTGCCAGCAGCTACAACGATTTC.

The chain has TRBV4-2 and TRBJ2-1, with 7 bases that match TRBD2. With V trimmed by 4 bases and J by 0 bases, 9 bases remained unmatched. The CDR3 extends over 17 amino acids. Looked up from germline, CDR1 is LGHNA and CDR2 is YNFKEQ. CDR3 sequence reads: CASSRLASGSSYNEQFF. The CDR3 nucleotides are TGTGCCAGCAGCCGCCTTGCTAGCGGTTCCTCCTACAATGAGCAGTTCTTC.

The genes are TRBV7-2 and TRBJ2-1; D unresolved. The germline gives CDR1 SGHTA, CDR2 FQGNSA. The CDR3 runs to 11 residues. Trimming took off 4 bases at V and 9 bases at J, with 7 bases between the two ends. CDR3 loop: CASSYGLEQFF. In DNA form, the CDR3 reads TGTGCCAGCAGCTATGGCCTTGAGCAGTTCTTC.

The rearrangement uses TRBV7-9 and TRBJ2-1; 14 bases are a match to TRBD2. CDR3 length equals 16 residues. Germline-derived CDR1 and CDR2 are SEHNR and FQNEAQ (reference sequence). Trimming at V came to 4 bases and at J to 7 bases, leaving 6 bases not matched to a gene. CDR3 DNA sequence: TGTGCCAGCAGCTCGACTAGCGGGAGGGCGTTGAATGAGCAGTTCTTC. This gives the protein CASSSTSGRALNEQFF. The whole variable domain, filled in from reference TRBV7-9 and TRBJ2-1, reads DTGVSQNPRHKITKRGQNVTFRCDPISEHNRLYWYRQTLGQGPEFLTYFQNEAQLEKSRLLSDRFSAERPKGSFSTLEIQRTEQGDSAMYLCASSSTSGRALNEQFFGPGTRLTVL.

The V and J genes are TRBV19 and TRBJ2-3, with TRBD2 as a possible D gene (5 bases). The CDR3 consists of 15 residues. The ends were cut back, 2 bases at V and 0 bases at J, with 9 bases in the middle. CDR1 and CDR2 (germline): LNHDA, SQIVND (reference sequence). The CDR3 DNA is TGTGCCAGTAGTATACAGGACTTTAGCACAGATACGCAGTATTTT. It translates to CASSIQDFSTDTQYF.

This chain links TRBV2 with TRBJ2-7; TRBD1 is a possible D gene (5 bases). CDR1 is SNHLY and CDR2 is FYNNEI in the germline V gene. The germline V and J ends were trimmed by 3 bases and 3 bases, with 9 bases remaining between them. CDR3 length: 13 residues. CDR3 region: CASSDRVYYEQYF. DNA for the CDR3: TGTGCCAGCAGTGACAGGGTGTACTACGAGCAGTACTTC.

A word on this clone: Other DNA variants within this sample encode the same CDR3. This chain links TRBV28 with TRBJ2-7; D is undetermined. The germline V gene has CDR1 MDHEN and CDR2 SYDVKM. The CDR3 is 12 amino acids. With 2 bases removed from V and 4 bases from J, the gap between germline ends came to 6 bases. The CDR3 spells CASSLGRYEQYF. The CDR3 DNA reads as TGTGCCAGCAGTTTAGGGCGTTACGAGCAGTACTTC.

Written as DNA, the CDR3 is TGCAGCGTTGAAGATCGGGGGAATGGAGAGACCCAGTACTTC. It is translated as CSVEDRGNGETQYF. The V and J genes are TRBV29-1 and TRBJ2-5; TRBD2 is a possible D gene (6 bases). Trimming pared 0 bases from V and 4 bases from J, leaving 12 bases between. Looked up from germline, CDR1 is SQVTM and CDR2 is ANQGSEA. This CDR3 is 14 amino acids long.

This clone was detected only once. V is TRBV15 and J is TRBJ2-2, with 9 bases lining up with TRBD1. The CDR3 is made up of 16 amino acids. CDR1 is LNHNV and CDR2 is YYDKDF in the germline V gene (reference sequence). V trimming: 9 bases; J trimming: 8 bases; junction bases outside the gene matches: 16. DNA for the CDR3: TGTGCCACTGGGCGGGACAGGGTGTATTCGGAGGGGGAGCTGTTTTTT. It translates to CATGRDRVYSEGELFF.

As concerns this clone: One end of the junction fails to match germline, which may point to a read error. The rearrangement uses TRBV7-9 and TRBJ2-7; 7 nucleotides agree with TRBD2. The CDR3 is 12 amino acids. Germline V lookup: CDR1 SEHNR, CDR2 FQNEAQ (reference sequence). The CDR3 spells CASSSGPMGGDF. The DNA for the CDR3 is TGTGCCAGCAGCTCCGGGCCCATGGGGGGGGACTTC. The whole variable domain, remainder taken from reference TRBV7-9 and TRBJ2-7, is DTGVSQNPRHKITKRGQNVTFRCDPISEHNRLYWYRQTLGQGPEFLTYFQNEAQLEKSRLLSDRFSAERPKGSFSTLEIQRTEQGDSAMYLCASSSGPMGGDFGPGTRLTVT.

The chain links TRBV12-1 to TRBJ2-1; the D call of TRBD1 is as the table states it, not checked on the DNA. TRBV12-1 corresponds to a pseudogene. The length of the CDR3 is 11 residues. CDR3 protein: CASTAYNEQFF. CDR3 in DNA: TGTGCCAGCACAGCCTACAATGAGCAGTTCTTC.

This chain uses TRBV5-1 with TRBJ1-1; 8 bases align to TRBD1. Germline V gene sequence: CDR1 SGHRS, CDR2 YFSETQ. CDR3 size: 15 residues. Trimming removed 4 bases from V and 4 bases from J; junction bases left unmatched: 9. The CDR3 reads CASSKQTGGSTEAFF. The CDR3 bases are TGCGCCAGCAGCAAACAAACAGGGGGGAGCACTGAAGCTTTCTTT.

This chain uses TRBV7-9 with TRBJ2-5, with 8 bases identical to TRBD1. The germline gives CDR1 SEHNR, CDR2 FQNEAQ (reference sequence). V shed 5 bases and J 5 bases; nucleotides not matched to a gene: 10. The CDR3 totals 15 residues. This CDR3 reads CASSTFGQGGETQYF. The CDR3 DNA is TGTGCCAGCAGCACCTTCGGACAGGGCGGGGAGACCCAGTACTTC.

DNA for the CDR3: TGTGCCAGCAGCTCCAGACAGGGGCTCACCTATGGCTACACCTTC. Amino acids: CASSSRQGLTYGYTF. The V and J genes are TRBV9 and TRBJ1-2, with 8 bases lining up with TRBD1. The trim removed 4 bases at V and 4 bases at J, leaving 9 bases unmatched. Germline loops: CDR1 SGDLS, CDR2 YYNGEE. The CDR3 is 15 amino acids.

J is TRBJ2-5 and V is TRBV6-5; D may be TRBD2 (5 bases). The CDR3 runs 14 residues. Germline CDR1 and CDR2: MNHEY and SVGAGI. Trimming left V 6 bases short and J 5 bases short, with 16 bases between. CDR3 in DNA: TGTGCCAGCAGGGTAGTAGGTGGGGAGGAGACCCAGTACTTC. Protein product: CASRVVGGEETQYF.

The chain has TRBV10-3 and TRBJ1-6, with 7 bases identical to TRBD1. Trimming cost V 0 bases and J 11 bases; bases outside gene matches: 4. This CDR3 is built from 14 residues. Per germline, CDR1 ENHRY and CDR2 SYGVKD. Here the CDR3 DNA reads TGTGCCATCAGTGAGTCGGGACAGAGAGCACCCCTCCACTTT. Its protein product is CAISESGQRAPLHF.